The 14 T cell receptor beta chains given below trace back to one sample, sequenced in a study of low-dose radiotherapy and immunotherapy resistance in tumors. The time point here: after trial treatment. Treatment reported: LDRT plus nivolumab, ipilimumab, low-dose cyclophosphamide and aspirin (RACIN trial). Priming of first-strand cDNA relied on TRAV- and TRBV-specific primers (covering alpha and beta chains). With a constant-region primer and a V-primer adapter, TCRs were subjected to approximately 20 PCR cycles of amplification. TCRdb reprocessed the reads with MiXCR, giving one entry per CDR3 protein. The sample lists tens of thousands of distinct CDR3 sequences, 17% occurring once. The specimen comprised PBMCs, sampled after low-dose radiotherapy plus immunotherapy. The receptors were gathered from a male donor with prostate cancer.

This clonotype was counted many times. V gene TRBV28 combines with J gene TRBJ2-5; D is perhaps TRBD1 (6 bases). This CDR3 is 13 amino acids long. Between the trimmed V and J ends, which lost 5 bases and 5 bases, there was a span of 12 bases. Germline V gene sequence: CDR1 MDHEN, CDR2 SYDVKM. Here the CDR3 reads CASSRQVLETQYF. For the CDR3, the DNA is TGTGCCAGCAGTCGACAGGTTTTGGAGACCCAGTACTTC.

There are many counts of this clonotype. CDR3 DNA sequence: TGTGCCAGCAGCTTAGTGGGGGCAGGTGAGCAGTTCTTC. Translating it yields CASSLVGAGEQFF. The genes are TRBV7-2 and TRBJ2-1; possible D gene TRBD1, 6 bases. CDR1 SGHTA and CDR2 FQGNSA come from the germline V gene. V dropped 1 base and J dropped 9 bases, with 10 bases sitting between them. The CDR3 runs 13 residues.

This clonotype was observed many times. The rearrangement joins TRBV29-1 to TRBJ2-2; D is possibly TRBD1 (6 bases). V was clipped by 6 bases and J by 1 base, with 12 bases between them. CDR3 length: 14 residues. The germline CDR1 and CDR2 sequences are SQVTM and ANQGSEA. CDR3 loop: CSVRVGGNTGELFF. CDR3 in DNA: TGCAGCGTACGTGTAGGGGGGAACACCGGGGAGCTGTTTTTT.

This clonotype has a count of ten or more. This chain connects TRBV5-1 to TRBJ2-1; no firm D call. V was pared by 1 base and J by 4 bases, with 15 bases between. In germline, CDR1 is SGHRS, CDR2 YFSETQ. CDR3 length equals 16 residues. As DNA, the CDR3 is TGCGCCAGCAGCTTGAAACTGAGCCTCCTTTACAATGAGCAGTTCTTC. It yields the protein CASSLKLSLLYNEQFF.

This clonotype has ten or more counts. V and J are TRBV29-1 and TRBJ2-1; D might be TRBD1 (7 bases). Germline CDR1 is SQVTM and CDR2 is ANQGSEA. This CDR3 region has 14 residues. Trimming removed 0 bases at V and 10 bases at J, with 16 bases between. CDR3 sequence: CSVEELSGGGEQFF. In nucleotides, the CDR3 is TGCAGCGTTGAAGAACTAAGCGGAGGGGGCGAGCAGTTCTTC.

With regard to this clonotype: With a far larger clone one base away, a read error is the likely cause. This sequence joins TRBV6-2 or TRBV6-3 and TRBJ2-7; D is ambiguous. CDR1 and CDR2 (germline): MNHEY, SVGEGT. V shed 1 base and J shed 7 bases, with 11 bases lying between them. The CDR3 has 13 residues. This CDR3 reads CASSYFPRNEQYF. The CDR3 DNA reads as TGTGCCAGCAGTTACTTCCCCAGAAATGAGCAGTACTTC.

The gene calls are TRBV20-1 and TRBJ2-7; D is uncertain. Germline-derived CDR1 and CDR2 are DFQATT and SNEGSKA (reference sequence). V lost 5 bases and J 2 bases, leaving 13 bases between the germline ends. The CDR3 spans 13 residues. CDR3 protein: CSAPKTVPYEQYF. In DNA form, the CDR3 reads TGCAGTGCTCCCAAGACGGTTCCCTACGAGCAGTACTTC.

This clonotype appeared many times. The chain is built from TRBV19 and TRBJ1-2; unclear D gene. Germline CDR1 is LNHDA and CDR2 is SQIVND (reference sequence). The V end lost 2 bases, the J end lost 6 bases, and 13 bases lay between the germline ends. The length of the CDR3 is 14 residues. CDR3 amino acids: CASSIRPVRDGYTF. The CDR3 bases are TGTGCCAGTAGTATAAGGCCGGTTAGGGATGGCTACACCTTC. The complete variable domain, with remaining parts taken from reference TRBV19 and TRBJ1-2, reads DGGITQSPKYLFRKEGQNVTLSCEQNLNHDAMYWYRQDPGQGLRLIYYSQIVNDFQKGDIAEGYSVSREKKESFPLTVTSAQKNPTAFYLCASSIRPVRDGYTFGSGTRLTVV.

The rearrangement joins TRBV29-1 to TRBJ2-1; 14 bases map to TRBD2. The CDR3 runs 17 residues. Germline V gene sequence: CDR1 SQVTM, CDR2 ANQGSEA. V trimming: 6 bases; J trimming: 0 bases; junction bases outside the gene matches: 7. CDR3 in DNA: TGCAGCGTCCGGACTAGCGGGGGGAAGAGCTCCTACAATGAGCAGTTCTTC. Amino acids: CSVRTSGGKSSYNEQFF.

This clonotype was seen ten or more times. The V and J genes are TRBV28 and TRBJ2-2, with D tentatively TRBD1 (8 bases). The CDR3 is 15 amino acids. V was trimmed by 6 bases and J by 4 bases, leaving 15 bases between them. Per the germline V gene, CDR1 is MDHEN and CDR2 is SYDVKM. CDR3: CASRGGTGPTGELFF. CDR3 DNA: TGTGCCAGCAGGGGGGGGACAGGACCCACCGGGGAGCTGTTTTTT.

This clonotype was recorded many times. The chain joins TRBV5-1 to TRBJ2-5, with 8 bases aligning to TRBD2. The V and J ends lost 2 bases and 5 bases, in that order; junction bases with no gene match: 2. CDR3 length: 13 residues. Germline V lookup: CDR1 SGHRS, CDR2 YFSETQ. CDR3 sequence (DNA): TGCGCCAGCAGCTTTACGGGAGGGGAGACCCAGTACTTC. Protein: CASSFTGGETQYF.

In this sample, this clonotype turned up many times. This chain connects TRBV6-5 to TRBJ2-1, with TRBD2 identical over 13 bases. Germline CDR1 reads MNHEY; CDR2 reads SVGAGI. This CDR3 is 15 amino acids long. J gave up 7 bases and V 7 bases, and 7 bases lay outside the gene matches. The CDR3 reads CASTSGTSGINEQFF. The CDR3 region has the DNA TGTGCCAGCACCTCCGGGACTAGCGGGATTAATGAGCAGTTCTTC.

This clonotype was recorded at least ten times. This rearrangement joins TRBV20-1 to TRBJ2-6; unclear D gene. V was trimmed by 6 bases and J by 2 bases, leaving 17 bases between them. CDR1 and CDR2 from the germline V gene are DFQATT and SNEGSKA (reference sequence). This CDR3 comprises 16 residues. CDR3 in DNA: TGCAGTGCGCGGCCCCCCTACCTTCCTGGGGCCAACGTCCTGACTTTC. Translation gives CSARPPYLPGANVLTF.

At least ten counts were recorded for this clonotype. V is TRBV2 and J is TRBJ2-7; 7 positions agree with TRBD2. After removal of 7 bases from V and 3 bases from J, the junction contained 9 bases not matched to a gene. This CDR3 has 14 residues. In germline, CDR1 is SNHLY, CDR2 FYNNEI. The CDR3 spells CASKTGGSSYEQYF. The CDR3 DNA sequence: TGTGCCAGCAAGACTGGCGGGAGTAGCTACGAGCAGTACTTC.